What follows are 28 T cell receptor beta chains derived from one specimen sequenced in a study of blood T cell repertoires in COVID-19. Sequencing used immunoSEQ multiplex PCR; TCRdb keeps in-frame clones, though not all of them. The sample contains about 74,000 clones, about 84% of which appear only once. Sequencing was carried out using peripheral blood. Receptors were obtained from a human donor in a cohort sampled during active COVID-19.

This sequence joins TRBV3-1 (or the pseudogene TRBV3-2) and TRBJ1-1, with unresolved D. The CDR3 extends over 15 amino acids. The V end lost 4 bases, the J end lost 1 base, and 13 bases lay between the germline ends. The germline V gene has CDR1 LGHDT and CDR2 YNNKEL (reference sequence). CDR3 protein: CASSLSDTSNTEAFF. The CDR3 DNA follows: TGTGCCAGCAGCCTGTCTGACACTTCGAACACTGAAGCTTTCTTT.

The V gene is TRBV6-2 or TRBV6-3, the J gene TRBJ1-5; D is ambiguous. The CDR3 has 15 residues. Trimming pared 7 bases from V and 0 bases from J, leaving 13 bases between. CDR1 is MNHEY, CDR2 SVGEGT, per germline. The CDR3 DNA reads as TGTGCCAGCACCCCAACACAGTATAGCAATCAGCCCCAGCATTTT. As protein: CASTPTQYSNQPQHF.

This clone has a single count. The chain has TRBV19 and TRBJ1-5, with D perhaps TRBD1 (5 bases). This CDR3 region has 14 residues. V was shortened by 8 bases and J by 2 bases, with 13 bases between the two germline ends. Germline lookup yields CDR1 LNHDA and CDR2 SQIVND (reference sequence). In DNA, the CDR3 is TGTGCCAGTCGGGAGGGGCTCGGCAATCAGCCCCAGCATTTT. Its translation: CASREGLGNQPQHF.

This chain uses TRBV7-3 with TRBJ2-3; 16 positions match TRBD2. Germline V gene data show CDR1 as SGHTA and CDR2 as FQGTGA. The J segment lost 1 base and the V segment lost 5 bases, leaving 9 bases of the junction unmatched. The CDR3 contains 19 residues. The chain's CDR3 is CASSGPGLAGGRGTDTQYF. The CDR3 DNA reads TGTGCCAGCAGCGGACCGGGACTAGCGGGGGGGCGTGGCACAGATACGCAGTATTTT.

The J gene is TRBJ2-3, the V gene TRBV11-2; the D is unclear. Germline lookup yields CDR1 SGHAT and CDR2 FQNNGV. The V end lost 5 bases, the J end lost 1 base, and 13 bases lay between the germline ends. There are 15 residues in the CDR3. The CDR3 region has the DNA TGTGCCAGCAGCCATGGGTGGCGGCGCACAGATACGCAGTATTTT. Protein: CASSHGWRRTDTQYF.

The chain couples TRBV10-2 to TRBJ2-4, with TRBD2 as a possible D gene (6 bases). The CDR3 runs to 14 residues. The germline V gene encodes CDR1 WSHSY and CDR2 SAAADI. V gave up 1 base and J gave up 5 bases, with 9 bases separating them. The CDR3 DNA sequence: TGCGCCAGCAGTGAGTGGCGGGACCAAAACATTCAGTACTTC. It is translated as CASSEWRDQNIQYF.

The J gene is TRBJ1-4, the V gene TRBV5-4, with D possibly being TRBD1 (6 bases). Germline CDR1 is SGHNT and CDR2 is YYREEE (reference sequence). The CDR3 is 14 amino acids. The V end lost 0 bases, the J end lost 8 bases, and 11 bases lay between the germline ends. CDR3 DNA: TGTGCCAGCAGCTTGGGGGGGCTTGGGGAAAAACTGTTTTTT. Its protein is CASSLGGLGEKLFF.

The chain joins TRBV29-1 to TRBJ1-2; D may be TRBD1 (5 bases). V gave up 6 bases and J gave up 7 bases, with 18 bases separating them. The germline V gene encodes CDR1 SQVTM and CDR2 ANQGSEA. This CDR3 is 13 amino acids long. The CDR3 protein is CSVSVTSQGGYTF. The DNA for the CDR3 is TGCAGCGTCTCGGTGACGTCGCAGGGTGGCTACACCTTC.

V is TRBV11-2 and J is TRBJ1-5; D might be TRBD1 (5 bases). CDR1 and CDR2 from the germline V gene are SGHAT and FQNNGV. Trimming shortened V by 2 bases and J by 6 bases, and 8 bases separated the two germline ends. The CDR3 extends over 13 amino acids. The CDR3: CASSLMGGQPQHF. CDR3 sequence (DNA): TGTGCCAGCAGCTTAATGGGGGGTCAGCCCCAGCATTTT.

The chain employs TRBV7-3 and TRBJ2-3; D is ambiguous. V dropped 3 bases and J dropped 4 bases, with 8 bases sitting between them. The CDR3 consists of 13 residues. Germline CDR1 SGHTA, CDR2 FQGTGA. This chain's CDR3 is CASSFGASDTQYF. CDR3 in DNA: TGTGCCAGCAGCTTTGGAGCCTCAGATACGCAGTATTTT. Supplemented by reference TRBV7-3 and TRBJ2-3, the full variable domain reads GAGVSQTPSNKVTEKGKYVELRCDPISGHTALYWYRQSLGQGPEFLIYFQGTGAADDSGLPNDRFFAVRPEGSVSTLKIQRTERGDSAVYLCASSFGASDTQYFGPGTRLTVL.

V usage is TRBV2 and J usage is TRBJ1-2; D not certain. Deletions cut 6 bases from V and 8 bases from J, with 10 bases between. Germline CDR1 SNHLY, CDR2 FYNNEI. The CDR3 runs 11 residues. Written as DNA, the CDR3 is TGTGCCAGCAGAACTATCTACGGCTACACCTTC. This sequence encodes CASRTIYGYTF.

V gene TRBV14 combines with J gene TRBJ2-1, with 10 bases lining up with TRBD1. The CDR3 is 13 amino acids. V dropped 0 bases and J dropped 15; count of bases not matched to a gene: 5. Germline V gene sequence: CDR1 SGHDN, CDR2 FVKESK. CDR3 sequence reads: CASSQDRGTGAFF. The CDR3 nucleotides read TGTGCCAGCAGCCAAGATCGGGGGACAGGGGCGTTCTTC.

V usage is TRBV6-2 or TRBV6-3 and J usage is TRBJ1-2; a possible D gene is TRBD1 (6 bases). CDR1 is MNHEY, CDR2 SVGEGT, per germline. V dropped 3 bases and J dropped 7 bases, with 12 bases sitting between them. This CDR3 has 13 amino acids. CDR3 bases: TGTGCCAGCAGTTATGATCGAGGGGGTGGCTACACCTTC. It specifies CASSYDRGGGYTF.

The chain carries TRBV7-2 and TRBJ1-2, with D possibly being TRBD1 (6 bases). The V and J ends lost 6 bases and 4 bases respectively, with 12 bases between them. Germline V gene data show CDR1 as SGHTA and CDR2 as FQGNSA. The CDR3 covers 13 residues. The CDR3 reads CASRIQGRYGYTF. The CDR3 DNA is TGTGCCAGCAGGATACAGGGACGCTATGGCTACACCTTC.

The J gene is TRBJ2-2, the V gene TRBV5-1, with 7 bases identical to TRBD2. Trimming cost V 0 bases and J 6 bases; bases outside gene matches: 5. Germline values: CDR1 SGHRS, CDR2 YFSETQ. The CDR3 has 15 amino acids. The CDR3 sequence: CASSLVAGGPGELFF. The CDR3 DNA reads as TGCGCCAGCAGCTTGGTAGCGGGTGGTCCCGGGGAGCTGTTTTTT.

The V call is TRBV5-1, the J call TRBJ2-7; 7 bases are shared with TRBD1. Germline V gene sequence: CDR1 SGHRS, CDR2 YFSETQ. V lost 0 bases to trimming and J lost 4 bases; unmatched junction nucleotides: 4. The CDR3 is 14 amino acids. In DNA form, the CDR3 reads TGCGCCAGCAGCTTGGGAGGGGGCTCTTACGAGCAGTACTTC. It translates to CASSLGGGSYEQYF. Based on the CDR3 plus reference TRBV5-1 and TRBJ2-7, the full variable domain is KAGVTQTPRYLIKTRGQQVTLSCSPISGHRSVSWYQQTPGQGLQFLFEYFSETQRNKGNFPGRFSGRQFSNSRSEMNVSTLELGDSALYLCASSLGGGSYEQYFGPGTRLTVT.

This clone occurred once. The rearrangement uses TRBV11-1 and TRBJ2-1, with 7 bases matching TRBD2. Unmatched junction bases numbered 5, after V lost 6 bases and J lost 0 bases. The CDR3 is 15 amino acids. Germline-derived CDR1 and CDR2 are SGHAT and FQDESV (reference sequence). CDR3 in DNA: TGTGCCAGCAGTTTCGGGGGGAGCTCCTACAATGAGCAGTTCTTC. Translated: CASSFGGSSYNEQFF.

V gene TRBV6-1 combines with J gene TRBJ1-2; 10 bases are a match to TRBD1. Germline CDR1 and CDR2: MNHNS and SASEGT. V lost 2 bases, J lost 8 bases, and 8 bases stayed unmatched. This CDR3 contains 15 residues. CDR3 DNA: TGTGCCAGCAGTGAACTTGAGACAGGGGGCAGGGGCTACACCTTC. Amino acids: CASSELETGGRGYTF.

CDR3 protein: CASGAEGAGMYAGELFF. As DNA, the CDR3 is TGTGCCAGCGGGGCCGAGGGGGCGGGGATGTACGCCGGGGAGCTGTTTTTT. The chain carries TRBV28 and TRBJ2-2; D might be TRBD1 (7 bases). V lost 8 bases, J lost 6 bases, and 25 bases lay in between. This CDR3 has 17 amino acids. Looked up from germline, CDR1 is MDHEN and CDR2 is SYDVKM.

The V and J genes are TRBV2 and TRBJ1-4; D might be TRBD1 (6 bases). This CDR3 contains 14 residues. The V gene's germline CDR1 is SNHLY and CDR2 FYNNEI. V gave up 10 bases and J gave up 4 bases, with 16 bases separating them. The CDR3 DNA reads TGTGCCAACTCAGGGGCAGGACTTAATGAAAAACTGTTTTTT. Its protein product is CANSGAGLNEKLFF.

A remark on this clone: Additional DNA sequences in this sample encode the identical CDR3. The CDR3 DNA reads TGTGCCAGCAGTGAAGCGGGAGGGGGAGATCAGCCCCAGCATTTT. Translation gives CASSEAGGGDQPQHF. This rearrangement joins TRBV6-1 to TRBJ1-5; the D gene is possibly TRBD1 (6 bases). Germline-derived CDR1 and CDR2 are MNHNS and SASEGT. The V end lost 0 bases, the J end lost 5 bases, and 11 bases lay between the germline ends. This CDR3 comprises 15 residues.

The V gene is TRBV18, the J gene TRBJ2-1; possible D gene TRBD1, 5 bases. The CDR3 has 14 residues. V was trimmed by 2 bases and J by 6 bases, leaving 11 bases between them. CDR1 KGHSH and CDR2 LQKENI come from the germline V gene. The DNA of the CDR3 is TGTGCCAGCTCACCAGGGGCCAAATCCAATGAGCAGTTCTTC. It is translated as CASSPGAKSNEQFF.

This clone was detected only a few times. This rearrangement joins TRBV5-1 to TRBJ2-7; D perhaps matches TRBD2 (5 bases). V lost 0 bases and J 2 bases, leaving 12 bases between the germline ends. There are 15 residues in the CDR3. Germline loops: CDR1 SGHRS, CDR2 YFSETQ. The CDR3 spells CASSLAPGITYEQYF. The CDR3 DNA sequence: TGCGCCAGCAGCTTGGCACCGGGAATAACCTACGAGCAGTACTTC. Using reference TRBV5-1 and TRBJ2-7 for the parts outside the CDR3, the full variable domain is KAGVTQTPRYLIKTRGQQVTLSCSPISGHRSVSWYQQTPGQGLQFLFEYFSETQRNKGNFPGRFSGRQFSNSRSEMNVSTLELGDSALYLCASSLAPGITYEQYFGPGTRLTVT.

This clone was counted between two and nine times. This chain connects TRBV5-1 to TRBJ2-7, with 9 bases matching TRBD1. The CDR3 extends over 15 amino acids. Germline lookup yields CDR1 SGHRS and CDR2 YFSETQ. V shed 3 bases, J shed 7 bases, and the junction held 11 bases outside the gene matches. The CDR3 nucleotides are TGCGCCAGCAGCTGGGGTACAGGGGGCATGGGGGAGCAGTACTTC. This codes for CASSWGTGGMGEQYF.

CDR3 residues: CASSEGLAGNYNEQFF. The CDR3 region has the DNA TGCGCCAGCAGTGAGGGGCTAGCGGGGAACTACAATGAGCAGTTCTTC. The rearrangement links TRBV10-1 to TRBJ2-1; TRBD2 matches at 9 bases. The V gene end was trimmed by 2 bases and the J gene end by 3 bases; junction bases not matched to a gene: 5. Per germline, CDR1 WNHNN and CDR2 SYGVQD (reference sequence). CDR3 length: 16 amino acids.

This clone was detected once. The rearrangement uses TRBV27 and TRBJ2-7; TRBD2 matches at 11 bases. CDR1 and CDR2 from the germline V gene are MNHEY and SMNVEV (reference sequence). The CDR3 spans 14 residues. The junction had 2 bases not matched to a gene; V was cut back by 3 bases and J by 4 bases. The CDR3 region has the DNA TGTGCCAGCAGTTTGACTAGCGGGGTATACGAGCAGTACTTC. The encoded protein is CASSLTSGVYEQYF.

The rearrangement joins TRBV28 to TRBJ1-2, with D hard to call. Trimming took 5 bases from V and 0 from J, leaving 10 bases between them. CDR3 length equals 14 residues. In germline, CDR1 is MDHEN, CDR2 SYDVKM. CDR3 protein: CASSPSQSNYGYTF. In DNA form, the CDR3 reads TGTGCCAGCAGTCCCTCCCAGTCTAACTATGGCTACACCTTC.

V is TRBV11-3 and J is TRBJ1-6, with TRBD1 as a possible D gene (6 bases). There are 19 residues in the CDR3. Trimming stripped 3 bases from V and 0 bases from J, with 18 bases between. Per germline, CDR1 SGHNT and CDR2 YENEEA. CDR3 sequence reads: CASSFVSRQVRSYNSPLHF. The CDR3 DNA reads as TGTGCCAGCAGCTTCGTTTCTAGACAGGTTCGCTCCTATAATTCACCCCTCCACTTT.